The entry that follows covers one T cell receptor (beta chain) sequence. The table lists this clonotype with many counts. Its antigen is not yet known. No base quality values were provided; no much bigger clone lies one nucleotide off. Patients with ophthalmopathy had moderately to severely active disease, with a Clinical Activity Score of 3 or more, a NOSPECS grade of 4 or more, and a disease duration of less than 3 months. Patients with other autoimmune diseases, uncontrolled infections, pregnancy or lactation were excluded from the study. Diagnosis relied on clinical symptoms, serum thyroxine, TRAb, thyroid ultrasound and orbital computed tomography. PBMCs were isolated from more than 8 ml of fresh peripheral blood by Ficoll-Paque density gradient centrifugation. Total RNA was extracted with Trizol reagent and quality-checked on an Agilent 2100 Bioanalyzer. For repertoire sequencing, TCR beta CDR3 regions were amplified from RNA transcripts. A first-round RT-PCR used HTBI primers with the Qiagen OneStep RT-PCR kit, followed by a second-round multiplex PCR, size selection and purification. Libraries were sequenced on an Illumina HiSeq2000 using paired-end 100 bp reads. The study's processing was this. SOAPnuke was used to process the reads, removing any read that contained adapters or uncalled bases, had a mean Phred below 15, or lacked an exact match to the constant primer or identifier. COPE v1.2.5 was used to merge the high-quality paired reads. Clonotypes were defined as unique nucleotide sequences and were aligned to IMGT TRB V, D and J references using MiTCR v1.1. Analysis was restricted to V-J combinations with a frequency above 0.0001, which covered roughly 99% of repertoires. For each V-J combination, a TCR clonal expansion and chaos score was defined as F50 clonal expansion divided by the chaos observed in the TCRdist matrix. Welch's t-statistics and random forest were used to narrow the features down to more than 10 V-J combinations, which were then fed into a naive Bayes classifier. The similarity between thyroid and blood repertoires was quantified using the Morisita-Horn index. Starting from the raw public reads, TCRdb applied fastp trimming at Q25, assembled clones with MiXCR and retained in-frame beta chains. Rows are combined by CDR3 protein, so each entry shows the most common genes and DNA. Clone size and V and J calls follow TCRdb, not the original study. The sample contains some 390,000 distinct CDR3 sequences, around 20% of them found a single time. The ten largest account for 1.5% to 2% of the sample.

The data stem from a study of Graves' ophthalmopathy and Graves' hyperthyroidism (dated by TCRdb to the late 2010s). Background on the whole study: Peripheral blood was collected at initial diagnosis, before any treatment. To tell Graves' ophthalmopathy apart from Graves' hyperthyroidism, and to predict which patients would progress to ophthalmopathy, the study relied on TCR beta repertoire signatures. In total, 135 blood samples were TCR-sequenced: roughly 45 ophthalmopathy, some 75 hyperthyroidism and 17 hyperthyroidism-to-ophthalmopathy patients. In a handful of hyperthyroidism patients, the T-cell repertoires found in thyroid tissue were compared with those found in blood. For independent validation, a separate cohort was made up of roughly 19 hyperthyroidism patients plus 17 patients who later progressed from hyperthyroidism to ophthalmopathy. To explore V-J signatures that distinguish ophthalmopathy from hyperthyroidism, a discovery set of about a hundred patients was enrolled, made up of about 40 with ophthalmopathy and some 58 with stable hyperthyroidism. For training and testing, the approximately 97 patients in the discovery cohort were randomly divided in a 7:3 ratio. Once sampling was done, hyperthyroidism patients were given methimazole at a starting dose of 30 mg daily, while ophthalmopathy patients were given high-dose intravenous methylprednisolone.

General findings and caveats noted by the study authors: Sample size was not predetermined statistically, and investigators were not blinded to group allocation. In cross-validation, the 13-signature model distinguished ophthalmopathy from stable hyperthyroidism with around 90% sensitivity and approximately 81% specificity, while in the test set the corresponding values were 80% and 75%. In validation, the model predicted ophthalmopathy progression with 70.59% sensitivity and roughly 72% specificity; more than ten predicted patients were CT-confirmed with GO in a median of 6.5 months. Most expanded thyroid clonotypes with frequency above 0.001 were also detected in blood, suggesting blood repertoires may reflect the thyroid immune response.

Per the germline V gene (reference sequence), SEHNR is the CDR1 and FQNEAQ is the CDR2. V loses 0 bases of germline sequence and J loses 6 bases, and the interval between the two ends is 8 bases. CDR3 length: 14 amino acids, cysteine to phenylalanine. Of all the DNA, just the CDR3 is kept, 42 bases in frame from base 1. The clonotype originates from a woman younger than 30 with Graves' ophthalmopathy. Donor details come from another sample of the same person, matched by shared clones. This receptor chain uses TRBV7-9 and TRBJ2-2; no D gene is confidently identified. The sample comprised peripheral blood. In nucleotide form, the sequence is TGTGCCAGCAGCTTAGCAGAGGTGGCCGGGGAGCTGTTTTTT. This gives the protein CASSLAEVAGELFF.